This TCR beta chain originates from a study of Ad26.COV2.S vaccination and SARS-CoV-2 variants. The wider study: Intramuscular Ad26.COV2.S doses were given once or twice, 56 days apart.

V was trimmed by 0 bases and J by 0 bases, leaving 7 bases between them. Germline CDR1 reads SGHAT; CDR2 reads FQNNGV. The CDR3 sequence is 15 residues long. Here immunoSEQ multiplex PCR was the method, and the copy in TCRdb shows in-frame clones only, minus some. The sample shows 380,000 or so clones, around 88% of them seen only once. Treatment meaning: over 15 received Ad26.COV2.S at low or high dose, single or two shots; roughly 5 received placebo; per-sample allocation not given. Sampling was performed 63 days after the first vaccine or placebo injection. The sequence was obtained from a person between 18 and 60 years old who received the Ad26.COV2.S COVID-19 vaccine or a placebo. The sample was peripheral blood, taken in a trial of Ad26.COV2.S vaccine versus placebo. V and J are TRBV11-2 and TRBJ2-3; D possibly uses TRBD1 or TRBD2 (5 bases each). This CDR3 reads CASSLEGVSTDTQYF. For the CDR3, the DNA is TGTGCCAGCAGCTTAGAGGGGGTCAGCACAGATACGCAGTATTTT.